This entry concerns a single T cell receptor (beta chain). This specimen comes from a study of blood T cell repertoires in COVID-19. Study background: There were acute and convalescent COVID-19 samples, and they came from the United States, Italy and Spain. The cDNA or gDNA used as material had been derived from T cells, B-cell-depleted T cells, or PBMCs.

The CDR3 length is 13 residues. Trimming took off 4 bases at V and 9 bases at J, with 14 bases between the two ends. CDR1 and CDR2 from the germline V gene are SGHNT and YYREEE (reference sequence). Source study methods: Estimates of nucleated cell counts were drawn from the amplification of reference gene primers. Profiled with immunoSEQ multiplex PCR; TCRdb holds only in-frame clones, not every one. Clone size and V and J calls were adopted from that table, with D and trimming inferred from the DNA. The data hold 27,000 or so clones, with approximately 80% observed a single time. The clonotype was recovered from a man between 65 and 80 years old with active COVID-19. Sequencing used peripheral blood. The V and J genes are TRBV5-4 and TRBJ2-1; TRBD2 might be the D (6 bases). For the CDR3, the DNA is TGTGCCAGCAGCCCGGGGACGGAGGGTGAGCAGTTCTTC. Protein: CASSPGTEGEQFF.